These 5 T cell receptor beta chains came from one sample sequenced in a study of OX40 agonist ivuxolimab in advanced cancers. The repertoire was sequenced with immunoSEQ multiplex PCR; TCRdb's copy has only in-frame clones and lacks some. There are under 110,000 clones in the sample; 90% occur only once, and approximately 0.52% lies in the top ten. The sample was CD4+ or CD8+ T cells sorted from blood, taken in a trial of the OX40 agonist ivuxolimab. The source is an adult with an advanced solid tumor such as melanoma, head and neck, liver or kidney cancer.

Concerning this clone itself: Other DNA sequences in this sample translate to the same CDR3. J is TRBJ1-1 and V is TRBV6-5; TRBD1 might be the D (5 bases). Germline V gives CDR1 MNHEY, CDR2 SVGAGI. The length of the CDR3 is 15 residues. Trimming left V 0 bases short and J 0 bases short, with 8 bases between. CDR3 sequence (DNA): TGTGCCAGCAGTTACTCTGGGACCGTGAACACTGAAGCTTTCTTT. Translated: CASSYSGTVNTEAFF.

This clone was recorded a few times. J is TRBJ2-2 and V is TRBV28, with D perhaps matching TRBD2 (6 bases). The germline V gene has CDR1 MDHEN and CDR2 SYDVKM. This CDR3 contains 16 residues. V lost 8 bases and J 0 bases, leaving 16 bases between the germline ends. Here the CDR3 reads CASVWGVAANTGELFF. CDR3 bases: TGTGCCAGCGTCTGGGGGGTCGCCGCGAACACCGGGGAGCTGTTTTTT.

The chain uses TRBV7-2 and TRBJ1-6; TRBD1 matches 7 bases. After removal of 8 bases from V and 8 bases from J, the junction contained 12 bases not matched to a gene. Per germline, CDR1 SGHTA and CDR2 FQGNSA. The CDR3 length is 15 residues. The CDR3 sequence: CASRSPGTAYSPLHF. In DNA form, the CDR3 reads TGTGCCAGCCGAAGTCCCGGGACAGCCTATTCACCCCTCCACTTT.

The chain recombines TRBV30 with TRBJ2-7, with TRBD1 as a possible D gene (6 bases). The CDR3 is 14 residues long. Germline CDR1 and CDR2: GTSNPN and SVGIG (reference sequence). The V and J ends lost 5 bases and 6 bases respectively, with 20 bases between them. The CDR3 here is CAWQQGLTSSEQYF. In DNA, the CDR3 is TGTGCCTGGCAACAGGGTCTCACGTCAAGCGAGCAGTACTTC.

The V call is TRBV7-2, the J call TRBJ1-1, with D perhaps TRBD1 (5 bases). Looked up from germline, CDR1 is SGHTA and CDR2 is FQGNSA. The CDR3 contains 12 residues. The V and J ends lost 2 bases and 5 bases respectively, with 6 bases between them. CDR3 sequence reads: CASSLKGTEAFF. The CDR3 DNA is TGTGCCAGCAGCTTAAAGGGGACTGAAGCTTTCTTT.